The entry that follows covers one T cell receptor beta chain sequence. These data come from a study of blood T cell repertoires in COVID-19. Study-wide background: Both acute and convalescent COVID-19 samples were obtained from the United States, Italy and Spain.

Repertoires were generated with immunoSEQ multiplex PCR, while TCRdb's copy carries only in-frame clones and drops some. The sample includes some 250,000 clones, 70% to 90% of them seen just once. Sequenced: peripheral blood. This TCR was recovered from a man in his 60s with acute or convalescent COVID-19.

CDR3 DNA sequence: TGTGCCAGCAGTCCCTTCAGGGGAGCCCACACTGAAGCTTTCTTT. It translates to CASSPFRGAHTEAFF. This chain connects TRBV28 to TRBJ1-1; D possibly corresponds to TRBD1 (6 bases). CDR3 size: 15 residues. V was pared by 5 bases and J by 3 bases, with 16 bases between. Germline V gives CDR1 MDHEN, CDR2 SYDVKM.